This TCR beta chain originates from a study of beta chain features in type 1 diabetes. On this clone itself: Its specificity is not known.

Expressed TCRB transcripts were sequenced after all isolated RNA was converted to cDNA. Average reads for naive, central memory and regulatory T cell samples were some 3.9 million. Sequencing used immunoSEQ multiplex PCR; TCRdb keeps in-frame clones, though not all of them. The sample holds roughly 250,000 clones, around 68% seen once. Study outcomes and limitations: Naive, central memory and Treg TCRB repertoires appeared more alike in patients than in healthy donors. Whether HLA type affects TCRB rearrangement stayed undetermined in the present work.

From germline, CDR1 is LNHNV and CDR2 YYDKDF (reference sequence). V shed 0 bases and J shed 4 bases, with 9 bases lying between them. The CDR3 covers 14 residues. Based on CD45RO/CCR7/CD25/CD127/CD95/CD27, CD4+ regulatory, stem cell-like memory, naive and central memory cells were sorted. The TCR originated in a man younger than 45 in good health. Sequences were obtained from naive CD4+ T cells from blood. The V and J genes are TRBV15 and TRBJ2-5, with D possibly TRBD2 on 5 matching bases. The CDR3 loop reads CATSREGAAETQYF. CDR3 DNA: TGTGCCACCAGCAGAGAGGGAGCAGCAGAGACCCAGTACTTC.